This entry describes one TCR beta chain. This sample is drawn from a study of T-cell reconstitution after alpha-beta-depleted transplantation in children. Construction of the TCRbeta library involved unique molecular identifiers. In TCRdb, the PCR reads were re-called with MiXCR into one record per CDR3 protein. The sample records around 480,000 distinct CDR3 sequences, 30% to 35% being singletons. Germline CDR1 is DFQATT and CDR2 is SNEGSKA (reference sequence). V lost 0 bases and J lost 4; bases outside the gene matches: 4. CDR3 size: 14 residues. The TCR originated in a human donor who donated a stem cell graft to a child with aplastic anemia. The V and J genes are TRBV20-1 and TRBJ2-3; 7 bases fit TRBD1. This specimen was PBMCs from the stem cell graft donor, taken from the stem cell graft. CDR3 nucleotide sequence: TGCAGTGCTAGAGAAGACAGGGTGGCAGATACGCAGTATTTT. Its translation: CSAREDRVADTQYF.